A single count supports the clone carrying this TCR beta chain. This could be a read error, since a much larger clone is one nucleotide away. In the ophthalmopathy cohort, Clinical Activity Score was at least 3, NOSPECS grade at least 4, and duration under 3 months. Clinical symptoms, serum thyroxine, TRAb, thyroid ultrasound and orbital computed tomography established diagnosis. The data belong to a study of T cells in Graves' hyperthyroidism and ophthalmopathy. Using RNA transcripts as the source, TCR beta CDR3 regions were amplified. TCR CDR3 regions were first amplified by RT-PCR with HTBI primers. One entry per CDR3 protein, called by TCRdb with MiXCR from the multiplex PCR reads. This sample carries about 460,000 distinct CDR3 sequences, 22% of them seen once, and the ten largest clones take approximately 49%. The sequence was obtained from a woman between 70 and 85 years old with Graves' ophthalmopathy. The sequenced sample consisted of blood.

CDR3 bases: TGTGCCGGCAGTGAATTTCGTTTGGGTGAAGCTTTCTTT. Its protein is CAGSEFRLGEAFF. V is TRBV2 and J is TRBJ1-1; D uncertain. CDR3 length: 13 residues. The V gene's germline CDR1 is SNHLY and CDR2 FYNNEI.